This T cell receptor (beta chain) originates from a study of cytomegalovirus exposure and HLA in healthy donors. Study-wide points: In an earlier analysis, about 87% or about 30%: the productive usage of most TCR beta V segments. Across donors, presence/absence analyses took sequencing depth to be roughly uniform.

On this clone itself: Its antigen is not known.

PCR amplification relied on 60 Vbeta primers (plus 13 Jbeta primers). Per the original data handling: Later analysis identified 65 million to 80 million unique TCR beta chains, 9 million to 13 million shared. Sequenced by immunoSEQ multiplex PCR; TCRdb stores in-frame clones only, minus some. V, J and clone size are taken as reported in that table, and D and trimming were inferred from the DNA itself. The sample lists around 200,000 clones; more than 80% were seen once. Trimming cost V 8 bases and J 0 bases, with 7 bases left between them. CDR1 and CDR2 (germline): ENHRY, SYGVKD. The CDR3 length is 12 residues. Although they were nominally healthy when sampled, donors likely had unrecorded immune exposures.

Sequenced material: PBMCs. The sequence was obtained from a boy between 10 and 17 years old in good health and CMV-seronegative. The rearrangement links TRBV10-3 to TRBJ1-2; no clear D gene. The CDR3 sequence is CAIAGSNYGYTF. Written as DNA, the CDR3 is TGTGCCATCGCGGGTTCTAACTATGGCTACACCTTC.